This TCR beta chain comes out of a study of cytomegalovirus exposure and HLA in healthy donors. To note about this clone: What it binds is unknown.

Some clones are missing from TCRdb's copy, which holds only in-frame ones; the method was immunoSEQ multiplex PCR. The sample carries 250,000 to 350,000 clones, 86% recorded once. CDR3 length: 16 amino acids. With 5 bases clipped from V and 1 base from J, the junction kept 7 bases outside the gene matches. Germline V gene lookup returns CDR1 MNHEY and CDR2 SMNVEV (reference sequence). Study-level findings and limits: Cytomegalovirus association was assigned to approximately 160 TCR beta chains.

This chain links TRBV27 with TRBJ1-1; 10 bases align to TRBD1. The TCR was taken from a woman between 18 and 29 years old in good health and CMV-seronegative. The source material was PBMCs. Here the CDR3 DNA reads TGTGCCAGCAGTCCGGGGACAGGGGAATGGAACACTGAAGCTTTCTTT. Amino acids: CASSPGTGEWNTEAFF.